The clone carrying this T cell receptor (beta chain) was picked up one time. CDR3 length equals 13 residues. Between the trimmed V and J ends, which lost 0 bases and 4 bases, there was a span of 5 bases. Per the germline V gene, CDR1 is WNHNN and CDR2 is SYGVQD (reference sequence). This specimen comes from a study of shared clonotypes between healthy human individuals. Here immunoSEQ multiplex PCR was the method, and the copy in TCRdb shows in-frame clones only, minus some. The profile shows some 2,400,000 clones, about 94% of them singletons. The sequence was obtained from a man between 18 and 35 years old in good health. This rearrangement joins TRBV10-1 to TRBJ2-3; D gene unclear. Material: naive CD4+ T cells sorted from blood. Subset denoted: CD45RA+ positively selected. CDR3 loop: CASSESPADTQYF. CDR3 coding DNA: TGCGCCAGCAGTGAGTCTCCGGCAGATACGCAGTATTTT.